Listed here are 19 T cell receptor beta chains from one sample, sequenced in a study of shared clonotypes between healthy human individuals. The protocol was immunoSEQ multiplex PCR, while the TCRdb copy is restricted to in-frame clones and leaves out a portion. The sample holds 190,000 or so clones, approximately 62% seen once. The sequencing input was memory CD4+ T cells sorted from blood. Subset described: CD45RA-negative fraction. The receptor set was obtained from a man aged 30 to 39 in good health.

This chain connects TRBV19 to TRBJ2-3, with D tentatively TRBD2 (6 bases). Germline CDR1 reads LNHDA; CDR2 reads SQIVND (reference sequence). This CDR3 is 13 amino acids long. Trimming left V 3 bases short and J 6 bases short, with 10 bases between. The CDR3 spells CASSIPGRDTQYF. CDR3 coding DNA: TGTGCCAGTAGTATCCCAGGGAGGGATACGCAGTATTTT.

In DNA form, the CDR3 reads TGTGCCAGCAGCGTAGGTTCTGACTCCTACGAGCAGTACTTC. Protein sequence: CASSVGSDSYEQYF. This sequence joins TRBV9 and TRBJ2-7; D is uncertain. Germline V lookup: CDR1 SGDLS, CDR2 YYNGEE. This CDR3 is 14 amino acids long. The V end was cut by 0 bases, the J end by 0 bases, with 7 bases between. Full variable domain (outside the CDR3, taken from reference TRBV9 and TRBJ2-7): DSGVTQTPKHLITATGQRVTLRCSPRSGDLSVYWYQQSLDQGLQFLIQYYNGEERAKGNILERFSAQQFPDLHSELNLSSLELGDSALYFCASSVGSDSYEQYFGPGTRLTVT.

The chain carries TRBV28 and TRBJ1-4; possibly TRBD1 for D (6 bases). Germline values: CDR1 MDHEN, CDR2 SYDVKM. V lost 3 bases and J 8 bases, leaving 16 bases between the germline ends. CDR3 length: 15 residues. For the CDR3, the DNA is TGTGCCAGCAGTTTTCAGGCCGGGGGCAGGGAAAAACTGTTTTTT. Protein product: CASSFQAGGREKLFF.

The V call is TRBV4-1, the J call TRBJ1-4; D gene ambiguous. Trimming took off 1 base at V and 4 bases at J, with 16 bases between the two ends. This CDR3 contains 17 residues. CDR1 and CDR2 (germline): MGHRA, YSYEKL. CDR3 DNA sequence: TGCGCCAGCAGCCAAGTTGCCACGGCCGCGGGTAATGAAAAACTGTTTTTT. It is translated as CASSQVATAAGNEKLFF.

The rearrangement joins TRBV28 to TRBJ2-6; a possible D gene is TRBD1 (6 bases). Germline-derived CDR1 and CDR2 are MDHEN and SYDVKM. The length of the CDR3 is 15 residues. Between the trimmed V and J ends, which lost 6 bases and 2 bases, there was a span of 11 bases. CDR3 DNA: TGTGCCAGCAGCCCCACAGGGACTGGGGCCAACGTCCTGACTTTC. Its translation is CASSPTGTGANVLTF.

This sequence joins TRBV20-1 and TRBJ2-3, with D possibly TRBD1 on 5 matching bases. This CDR3 is built from 11 residues. Trimming left V 3 bases short and J 7 bases short, with 8 bases between. Germline V gene lookup returns CDR1 DFQATT and CDR2 SNEGSKA (reference sequence). CDR3 coding DNA: TGCAGTGCTAGGGACAAGAATACGCAGTATTTT. Encoded protein: CSARDKNTQYF.

The J gene is TRBJ1-1, the V gene TRBV2; 7 bases match TRBD1. Germline trimming cut 6 bases from V and 4 bases from J; bases unmatched to any gene: 8. This CDR3 region has 14 residues. Per the germline V gene, CDR1 is SNHLY and CDR2 is FYNNEI. CDR3 protein: CASRDDRDGTEAFF. CDR3 bases: TGTGCCAGCAGAGACGACAGGGACGGCACTGAAGCTTTCTTT.

CDR3 sequence: CASSEGVPRQFF. Here the CDR3 DNA reads TGTGCCAGCAGTGAAGGGGTACCGAGGCAGTTCTTC. V and J are TRBV2 and TRBJ2-1; no definite D call. Trimming took 1 base from V and 12 from J, leaving 10 bases between them. Germline assignment: CDR1 SNHLY and CDR2 FYNNEI. This CDR3 contains 12 residues.

On this clone: With only one base between it and a far larger clone, this is likely a read error. CDR3 in amino acids: CASSGLAGEEETQYF. For the CDR3, the DNA is TGTGCCAGCAGTGGCCTAGCGGGAGAGGAGGAGACCCAGTACTTC. The chain is built from TRBV13 and TRBJ2-5, with 10 nucleotides matching TRBD2. The CDR3 covers 15 residues. Per the germline V gene, CDR1 is PRHDT and CDR2 is FYEKMQ (reference sequence). With 6 bases clipped from V and 5 bases from J, the junction kept 9 bases outside the gene matches.

The V gene is TRBV19, the J gene TRBJ2-1; TRBD1 matches at 8 bases. This CDR3 is 16 amino acids long. V trimming: 3 bases; J trimming: 6 bases; junction bases outside the gene matches: 10. CDR1 and CDR2 (germline): LNHDA, SQIVND (reference sequence). The CDR3 DNA is TGTGCCAGTAGTATCAACGTCCAGGGGGCTTTCAATGAGCAGTTCTTC. This codes for CASSINVQGAFNEQFF.

This sequence joins TRBV7-3 and TRBJ2-1; 8 nucleotides agree with TRBD2. After removal of 6 bases from V and 8 bases from J, the junction contained 15 bases not matched to a gene. The CDR3 is 16 amino acids. Germline V gene data show CDR1 as SGHTA and CDR2 as FQGTGA. CDR3 DNA: TGTGCCAGCAGTTATACCGGGACTAGTTCTATTGATGAGCAGTTCTTC. Its protein product is CASSYTGTSSIDEQFF.

The chain joins TRBV11-3 to TRBJ2-1; a weak D match, TRBD2 (6 bases). From germline, CDR1 is SGHNT and CDR2 YENEEA. With 4 bases removed from V and 14 bases from J, the gap between germline ends came to 15 bases. The CDR3 runs to 12 residues. In DNA, the CDR3 is TGTGCCAGCAGCTGGCCCGGGGGACCTAAGTTCTTC. The encoded protein is CASSWPGGPKFF.

This clone was observed a few times. This chain joins TRBV15 and TRBJ1-5, with unresolved D. The CDR3 has 17 residues. With 7 bases removed from V and 3 bases from J, the gap between germline ends came to 22 bases. Germline V lookup: CDR1 LNHNV, CDR2 YYDKDF (reference sequence). In DNA form, the CDR3 reads TGTGCCACCACCTTCTTAGCCGGGCGGGCGATCAATCAGCCCCAGCATTTT. Translating gives CATTFLAGRAINQPQHF.

In its sample, this clone was seen once. The chain links TRBV11-2 to TRBJ2-5, with D perhaps TRBD2 (6 bases). V gave up 1 base and J gave up 2 bases, with 11 bases separating them. The V gene's germline CDR1 is SGHAT and CDR2 FQNNGV. This CDR3 spans 15 amino acids. The CDR3 is CASSLGGRRQETQYF. In DNA, the CDR3 is TGTGCCAGCAGCTTAGGTGGGAGGAGGCAAGAGACCCAGTACTTC.

This chain links TRBV28 with TRBJ1-4, with D perhaps matching TRBD1 (6 bases). The CDR3 totals 15 residues. Trimming took 5 bases from V and 0 from J, leaving 10 bases between them. Germline CDR1 and CDR2: MDHEN and SYDVKM. This CDR3 reads CASSPGVPTNEKLFF. The CDR3 region has the DNA TGTGCCAGCAGTCCAGGGGTTCCAACTAATGAAAAACTGTTTTTT.

This clone was detected only a few times. J is TRBJ1-2 and V is TRBV27; TRBD1 matches at 10 bases. The germline V gene encodes CDR1 MNHEY and CDR2 SMNVEV (reference sequence). This CDR3 has 13 residues. V gave up 6 bases and J gave up 6 bases; unmatched junction bases: 4. The CDR3 DNA follows: TGTGCCAGCAGGAAGACAGGGGGCGATGGCTACACCTTC. This sequence encodes CASRKTGGDGYTF.

The sample holds a few counts of this clone. This sample includes further DNA sequences coding for the same CDR3. The CDR3 DNA reads as TGTGCCAGTAGCCAGGGTCTAAGGGGCAATCAGCCCCAGCATTTT. As protein: CASSQGLRGNQPQHF. This chain joins TRBV19 and TRBJ1-5; D is possibly TRBD1 (5 bases). This CDR3 is 15 amino acids long. V was clipped by 6 bases and J by 2 bases, with 14 bases between them. CDR1 and CDR2 (germline): LNHDA, SQIVND (reference sequence).

The V and J genes are TRBV11-2 and TRBJ2-3; 9 bases are a match to TRBD2. The V segment lost 2 bases and the J segment 1 base; nucleotides outside the gene matches: 7. The CDR3 length is 17 residues. Germline V gene data show CDR1 as SGHAT and CDR2 as FQNNGV. The CDR3 protein is CASSLSEGGRGTDTQYF. As DNA, the CDR3 is TGTGCCAGCAGCTTATCGGAAGGCGGGAGGGGCACAGATACGCAGTATTTT.

The V call is TRBV19, the J call TRBJ2-1; 9 bases line up with TRBD1. CDR1 is LNHDA and CDR2 is SQIVND in the germline V gene (reference sequence). V shed 3 bases, J shed 10 bases, and the junction held 10 bases outside the gene matches. This CDR3 is built from 15 residues. The CDR3 sequence is CASSIVGQGGDEQFF. CDR3 coding DNA: TGTGCCAGTAGTATCGTGGGACAGGGAGGGGACGAGCAGTTCTTC.